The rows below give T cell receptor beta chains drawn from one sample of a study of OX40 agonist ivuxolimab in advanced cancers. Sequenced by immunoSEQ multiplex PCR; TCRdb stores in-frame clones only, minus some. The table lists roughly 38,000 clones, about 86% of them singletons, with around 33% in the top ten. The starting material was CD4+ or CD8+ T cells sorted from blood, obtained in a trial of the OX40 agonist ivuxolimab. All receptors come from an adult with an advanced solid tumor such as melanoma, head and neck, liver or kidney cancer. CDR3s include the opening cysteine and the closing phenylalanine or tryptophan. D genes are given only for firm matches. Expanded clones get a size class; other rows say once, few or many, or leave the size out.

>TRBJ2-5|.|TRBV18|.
CASSPPTLGETQYF
TGTGCCAGCTCACCTCCCACCCTAGGGGAGACCCAGTACTTC
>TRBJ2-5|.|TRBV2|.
CASTIRGFAETQYF
TGTGCCAGCACGATACGGGGGTTCGCAGAGACCCAGTACTTC
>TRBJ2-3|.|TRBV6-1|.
CASKGLHSTDTQYF
TGTGCCAGCAAGGGACTCCATAGCACAGATACGCAGTATTTT
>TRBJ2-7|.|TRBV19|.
CASSGRFSGTPNGEQYF
TGTGCCAGTAGTGGGCGCTTTTCCGGGACTCCCAATGGGGAGCAGTACTTC
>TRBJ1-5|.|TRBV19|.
CASSQGRGQPQHF
TGTGCCAGTAGTCAGGGGAGGGGTCAGCCCCAGCATTTT
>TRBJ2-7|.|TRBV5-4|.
CASSLVGQHEQYF
TGTGCCAGCAGCTTGGTTGGACAACACGAGCAGTACTTC
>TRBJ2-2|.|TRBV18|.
CASSPGGRWFSGELFF
TGTGCCAGCTCACCCGGGGGACGATGGTTTTCCGGGGAGCTGTTTTTT
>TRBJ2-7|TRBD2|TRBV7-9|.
CASSLLAGAYEQYF
TGTGCCAGCAGCCTATTAGCGGGAGCCTACGAGCAGTACTTC
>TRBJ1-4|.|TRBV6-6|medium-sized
CASILGDPTNEKLFF
TGTGCCAGCATCTTAGGGGACCCGACTAATGAAAAACTGTTTTTT
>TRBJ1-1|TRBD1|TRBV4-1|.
CASSPRDRGTAFF
TGCGCCAGCAGCCCCCGGGACAGGGGAACAGCTTTCTTT
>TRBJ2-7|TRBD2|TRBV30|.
CAWTEQPGLAGEQYF
TGTGCCTGGACCGAACAACCGGGACTAGCGGGGGAGCAGTACTTC
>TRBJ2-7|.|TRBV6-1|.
CASSETRQSINEQYF
TGTGCCAGCAGCGAAACCAGACAGAGCATCAACGAGCAGTACTTC
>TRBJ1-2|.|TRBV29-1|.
CSVRSVRFGYTF
TGCAGCGTCCGGTCAGTTAGGTTCGGCTACACCTTC
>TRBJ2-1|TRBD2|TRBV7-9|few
CASSPSGGASNEQFF
TGTGCCAGCAGTCCTAGCGGGGGGGCCAGCAATGAGCAGTTCTTC
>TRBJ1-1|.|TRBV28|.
CASSSWQAEAFF
TGTGCCAGCAGTTCCTGGCAGGCTGAAGCTTTCTTT
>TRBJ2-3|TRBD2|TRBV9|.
CASSVQRESTDTQYF
TGTGCCAGCAGCGTTCAGCGGGAGAGCACAGATACGCAGTATTTT
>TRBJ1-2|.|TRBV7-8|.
CASSLREGYTF
TGTGCCAGCAGCTTACGAGAAGGCTACACCTTC
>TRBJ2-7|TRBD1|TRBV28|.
CASSPAGTEPYEQYF
TGTGCCAGCAGCCCAGCCGGGACAGAACCCTACGAGCAGTACTTC
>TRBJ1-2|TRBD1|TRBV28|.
CASRPGQGGSGYTF
TGTGCCAGCAGACCCGGACAGGGGGGTAGTGGCTACACCTTC
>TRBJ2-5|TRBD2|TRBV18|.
CASSPPVTGGETQYF
TGTGCCAGCTCACCACCAGTCACGGGAGGTGAGACCCAGTACTTC
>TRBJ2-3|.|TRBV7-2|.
CASSRGQVGADTQYF
TGTGCCAGCAGCAGAGGCCAGGTCGGGGCAGATACGCAGTATTTT
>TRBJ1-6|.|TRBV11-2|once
CASRDIRGSYNSPLHF
TGTGCCAGCAGGGACATTAGGGGCTCCTATAATTCACCCCTCCACTTT
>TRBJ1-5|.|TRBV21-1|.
CASSKEDVNNQPQHF
TGTGCCAGCAGCAAAGAAGACGTAAACAATCAGCCCCAGCATTTT
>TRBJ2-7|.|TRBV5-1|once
CASSLASQDEQYF
TGCGCCAGCAGCTTGGCCAGCCAGGACGAGCAGTACTTC
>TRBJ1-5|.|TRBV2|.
CASSAGANQPQHF
TGTGCCAGCAGTGCGGGGGCCAATCAGCCCCAGCATTTT
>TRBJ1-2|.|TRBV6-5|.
CASTPGGGYYGYTF
TGTGCCAGCACCCCCGGGGGCGGCTACTATGGCTACACCTTC
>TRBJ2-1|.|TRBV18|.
CASSPNPGKRGNEQFF
TGTGCCAGCTCACCAAACCCCGGGAAGCGTGGGAATGAGCAGTTCTTC
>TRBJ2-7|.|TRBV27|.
CASSLNLDRILYEQYF
TGTGCCAGCAGTTTAAACCTTGACAGGATTCTATACGAGCAGTACTTC
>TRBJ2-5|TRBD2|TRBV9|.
CASSGGLAGFETQYF
TGTGCCAGCAGCGGGGGACTAGCGGGTTTTGAGACCCAGTACTTC
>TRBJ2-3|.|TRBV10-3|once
CAISERKGLRPDTQYF
TGTGCCATCAGTGAGCGCAAGGGCCTACGCCCAGATACGCAGTATTTT
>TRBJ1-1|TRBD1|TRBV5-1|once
CASSLAITGGSGTEAFF
TGCGCCAGCAGCTTGGCGATAACAGGGGGAAGCGGGACTGAAGCTTTCTTT
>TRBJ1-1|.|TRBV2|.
CASSEEGVNTEAFF
TGTGCCAGCAGTGAAGAGGGGGTGAACACTGAAGCTTTCTTT
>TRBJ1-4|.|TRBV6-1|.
CASSEGRALEKLFF
TGTGCCAGCAGTGAAGGCCGGGCACTTGAAAAACTGTTTTTT
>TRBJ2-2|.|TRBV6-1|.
CASSEAGIGELFF
TGTGCCAGCAGTGAAGCGGGAATCGGGGAGCTGTTTTTT
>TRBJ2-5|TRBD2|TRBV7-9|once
CASSPAGVGEETQYF
TGTGCCAGCAGCCCCGCGGGGGTGGGGGAAGAGACCCAGTACTTC
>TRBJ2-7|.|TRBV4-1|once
CASSQVRPSEQYF
TGCGCCAGCAGCCAGGTGAGGCCTAGCGAGCAGTACTTC
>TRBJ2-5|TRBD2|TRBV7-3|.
CASSLIASGRDETQYF
TGTGCCAGCAGCTTAATAGCTAGCGGGAGGGACGAGACCCAGTACTTC
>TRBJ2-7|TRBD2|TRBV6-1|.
CASSDSAGGPYEQYF
TGTGCCAGCAGTGACTCGGCGGGGGGACCCTACGAGCAGTACTTC